This TCR beta chain was captured in a study of T-cell memory formation after mild COVID-19. Regarding the study as a whole: What remained unconfirmed was the SARS-CoV-2 specificity of second-wave clones peaking on day 37.

Via MiXCR, TCRdb re-called the 5' RACE reads, giving one row per CDR3 protein. Of 84,000 or so distinct CDR3 sequences listed, more than 11% are singletons. Germline lookup yields CDR1 SNHLY and CDR2 FYNNEI. Trimming at V came to 4 bases and at J to 3 bases, leaving 6 bases not matched to a gene. CDR3 length equals 16 residues. This clonotype was seen only a few times. Its antigen is currently unknown. The chain couples TRBV2 to TRBJ2-7; 13 bases fit TRBD2. Sequencing was carried out using PBMCs or a T cell subset sorted from them (not recorded which). The source is an adult woman who had mild COVID-19 (a few samples of this study predate the infection). Cell type and time point are not known. This CDR3 reads CASSGRTSGGLYEQYF. The CDR3 nucleotides are TGTGCCAGCAGTGGGAGGACTAGCGGGGGCCTCTACGAGCAGTACTTC. Supplemented by reference TRBV2 and TRBJ2-7, the full variable domain reads EPEVTQTPSHQVTQMGQEVILRCVPISNHLYFYWYRQILGQKVEFLVSFYNNEISEKSEIFDDQFSVERPDGSNFTLKIRSTKLEDSAMYFCASSGRTSGGLYEQYFGPGTRLTVT.